The 4 T cell receptor beta chains reported below all come from one sample, sequenced in a study of technical replicates of blood from a few donors. Assay used: immunoSEQ multiplex PCR; TCRdb lists only in-frame clones, some missing. The table has about 85,000 clones, about 94% seen once; the top ten hold around 0.25%. Sequencing was done on a sample of T cells isolated from PBMCs. The origin of the receptors is a human donor in good health.

The rearrangement joins TRBV19 to TRBJ1-1, with D possibly being TRBD1 (6 bases). CDR3 length: 17 amino acids. With 5 bases removed from V and 1 base from J, the gap between germline ends came to 20 bases. Germline lookup yields CDR1 LNHDA and CDR2 SQIVND (reference sequence). The CDR3 region is CASSFTGLYKPNTEAFF. The CDR3 DNA is TGTGCCAGTAGTTTTACAGGGCTCTACAAACCGAACACTGAAGCTTTCTTT. The whole variable domain, filled in from reference TRBV19 and TRBJ1-1, reads DGGITQSPKYLFRKEGQNVTLSCEQNLNHDAMYWYRQDPGQGLRLIYYSQIVNDFQKGDIAEGYSVSREKKESFPLTVTSAQKNPTAFYLCASSFTGLYKPNTEAFFGQGTRLTVV.

The chain employs TRBV4-1 and TRBJ2-7; the D is unclear. This CDR3 region has 14 residues. The V end was cut by 2 bases, the J end by 4 bases, with 12 bases between. Germline V lookup: CDR1 MGHRA, CDR2 YSYEKL. The CDR3 DNA sequence: TGCGCCAGCAGCCAAAGAGACTCGCCTTACGAGCAGTACTTC. Translation gives CASSQRDSPYEQYF.

The CDR3 nucleotides are TGCGCCAGCAGCTTCAGGGTAGACGAAAAACTGTTTTTT. Translated, it gives CASSFRVDEKLFF. This rearrangement joins TRBV5-1 to TRBJ1-4, with D perhaps TRBD1 (5 bases). CDR1 SGHRS and CDR2 YFSETQ come from the germline V gene. Trimming shortened V by 2 bases and J by 8 bases, and 10 bases separated the two germline ends. This CDR3 region has 13 residues. Combining the CDR3 with reference TRBV5-1 and TRBJ1-4 gives the whole variable domain KAGVTQTPRYLIKTRGQQVTLSCSPISGHRSVSWYQQTPGQGLQFLFEYFSETQRNKGNFPGRFSGRQFSNSRSEMNVSTLELGDSALYLCASSFRVDEKLFFGSGTQLSVL.

This rearrangement joins TRBV27 to TRBJ1-6; D is perhaps TRBD1 (5 bases). The CDR3 runs 15 residues. V was pared by 5 bases and J by 13 bases, with 21 bases between. Looked up from germline, CDR1 is MNHEY and CDR2 is SMNVEV (reference sequence). The CDR3 loop reads CASSLQSEQGYPLHF. Written as DNA, the CDR3 is TGTGCCAGCAGTCTCCAGTCGGAGCAGGGTTATCCCCTCCACTTT.